This record concerns one T cell receptor beta chain sequence. Its target is not known. Survey-level immunoSEQ v3.0 assays were run. Measured with immunoSEQ multiplex PCR; TCRdb has only the in-frame clones, and not every one. The data show around 38,000 clones, 94% seen once. This record comes from a study of long-term antiretroviral therapy in people with HIV. Study context: A decade or so separates the oldest specimens from the later 2015 immediate-ART recommendation. Notes on the study in general: HIV repertoires spanned tighter CDR3 length ranges than controls did. Clones showing expansion before ART dominated the repertoire at all time points.

The sequence derives from a man aged 25-40 years with HIV. Material: unsorted PBMCs, obtained about 9 years after starting antiretroviral therapy.

CDR3 bases: TGCGCCAGCAGCTTGATGGGGGCATCCTATAATTCACCCCTCCACTTT. Translating it yields CASSLMGASYNSPLHF. The chain employs TRBV5-1 and TRBJ1-6, with D perhaps TRBD1 (6 bases). CDR1 and CDR2 from the germline V gene are SGHRS and YFSETQ. Trimming took off 1 base at V and 1 base at J, with 9 bases between the two ends. The CDR3 consists of 16 residues.